A single sample is the source of the 9 T cell receptor beta chains below, sequenced in a study of blood T cell repertoires in COVID-19. The protocol was immunoSEQ multiplex PCR, while the TCRdb copy is restricted to in-frame clones and leaves out a portion. This table has 350,000 to 400,000 clones, 90% appearing once. Source material: peripheral blood. The receptors stem from a man aged 18 to 35 with active or convalescent COVID-19.

As DNA, the CDR3 is TGTGCTAGTGGTAAACAGCCGCCGGGGTACCCCCAGCATTTT. This codes for CASGKQPPGYPQHF. V is TRBV12-5 and J is TRBJ1-5, with D unresolved. The V end lost 5 bases, the J end lost 10 bases, and 18 bases lay between the germline ends. This CDR3 region has 14 residues. The germline V gene encodes CDR1 LGHNT and CDR2 FRNRAP.

A few counts support this clone. The junction departs from germline at one end; a sequencing error may be responsible. The V call is TRBV14, the J call TRBJ2-7; weak D call: TRBD1 (6 bases). Germline CDR1 and CDR2: SGHDN and FVKESK. This CDR3 has 15 amino acids. The CDR3: CASSRDGQPRTYLKF. CDR3 sequence (DNA): TGTGCCAGCAGCCGGGATGGACAGCCCCGAACCTACTTGAAGTTC.

The chain has TRBV4-1 and TRBJ1-2, with D possibly being TRBD1 (5 bases). The CDR3 loop spans 11 amino acids. Trimming removed 4 bases at V and 8 bases at J, with 8 bases between. Per germline, CDR1 MGHRA and CDR2 YSYEKL. This CDR3 reads CASSPGLGYTF. Written as DNA, the CDR3 is TGCGCCAGCAGCCCGGGACTCGGCTACACCTTC.

The V gene is TRBV19, the J gene TRBJ2-2; D not certain. CDR3 size: 15 residues. V lost 0 bases to trimming and J lost 4 bases, with 9 bases between them. Per the germline V gene, CDR1 is LNHDA and CDR2 is SQIVND (reference sequence). The CDR3 DNA reads TGTGCCAGTAGTATAGATAGTAGCATCACCGGGGAGCTGTTTTTT. This translates into CASSIDSSITGELFF.

The chain couples TRBV2 to TRBJ2-5, with D possibly being TRBD1 (5 bases). The CDR3 length is 11 residues. CDR1 is SNHLY, CDR2 FYNNEI, per germline. The V end lost 7 bases, the J end lost 5 bases, and 8 bases lay between the germline ends. CDR3 loop: CASKGRETQYF. CDR3 in DNA: TGTGCCAGCAAGGGGCGGGAGACCCAGTACTTC.

Here the CDR3 DNA reads TGTGCCACGAGAAGGACAGGGGACAATCAGCCCCAGCATTTT. This encodes CATRRTGDNQPQHF. This sequence joins TRBV24-1 and TRBJ1-5, with TRBD1 matching 9 bases. The V gene end was trimmed by 10 bases and the J gene end by 3 bases; junction bases not matched to a gene: 6. The CDR3 is 14 residues long. CDR1 and CDR2 (germline): KGHDR, SFDVKD.

This chain connects TRBV19 to TRBJ2-5; D gene unclear. Trimming shortened V by 5 bases and J by 3 bases, and 16 bases separated the two germline ends. The CDR3 contains 15 residues. CDR1 and CDR2 (germline): LNHDA, SQIVND (reference sequence). CDR3 sequence: CASSPSGSLKETQYF. For the CDR3, the DNA is TGTGCCAGTAGTCCATCCGGGTCACTAAAAGAGACCCAGTACTTC.

The genes are TRBV7-9 and TRBJ2-3; D is possibly TRBD2 (5 bases). The V end was cut by 5 bases, the J end by 2 bases, with 14 bases between. CDR1 is SEHNR and CDR2 is FQNEAQ in the germline V gene (reference sequence). The CDR3 is made up of 15 amino acids. In DNA, the CDR3 is TGTGCCAGCAGCCCTAGAGGGTCGATCACAGATACGCAGTATTTT. It is translated as CASSPRGSITDTQYF.

The V and J genes are TRBV9 and TRBJ1-1; TRBD1 agrees at 7 bases. This CDR3 is 15 amino acids long. Trimming at V came to 4 bases and at J to 1 base, leaving 7 bases not matched to a gene. The germline V gene has CDR1 SGDLS and CDR2 YYNGEE. The CDR3 reads CASSTLGQANTEAFF. The DNA of the CDR3 is TGTGCCAGCAGCACCTTAGGACAGGCGAACACTGAAGCTTTCTTT.